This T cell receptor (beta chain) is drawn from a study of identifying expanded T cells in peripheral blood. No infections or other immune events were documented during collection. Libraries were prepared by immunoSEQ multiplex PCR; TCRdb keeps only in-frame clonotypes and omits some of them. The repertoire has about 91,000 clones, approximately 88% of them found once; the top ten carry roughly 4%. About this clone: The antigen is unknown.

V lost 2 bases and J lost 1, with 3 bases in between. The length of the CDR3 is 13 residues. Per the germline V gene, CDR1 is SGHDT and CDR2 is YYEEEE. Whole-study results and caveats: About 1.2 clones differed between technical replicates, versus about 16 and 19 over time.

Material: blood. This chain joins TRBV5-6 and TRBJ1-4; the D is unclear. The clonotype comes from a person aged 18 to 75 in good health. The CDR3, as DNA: TGTGCCAGCAGCTTACAAACTAATGAAAAACTGTTTTTT. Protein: CASSLQTNEKLFF.